One and the same sample provided the 16 T cell receptor beta chains below, sequenced in a study of CD8 T cells in Susac syndrome. With random hexamers, about 0.5 to 1 ug RNA was reverse transcribed. One entry per CDR3 protein results from TCRdb running MiXCR on the immunoSEQ multiplex PCR reads. The sample has around 200,000 distinct CDR3 sequences; roughly 96% are singletons. Specimen: CD4+ T cells from PBMCs. The source is a human donor in good health.

This chain connects TRBV4-3 to TRBJ1-1, with 8 bases identical to TRBD1. Germline values: CDR1 LGHNA, CDR2 YSLEER. The length of the CDR3 is 15 residues. J was trimmed by 3 bases and V by 1 base; bases with no gene match: 4. CDR3 sequence: CASSQGRQGYTEAFF. The DNA for the CDR3 is TGCGCCAGCAGCCAAGGACGACAGGGGTACACTGAAGCTTTCTTT.

The chain has TRBV9 and TRBJ2-3, with D unclear. Germline CDR1 SGDLS, CDR2 YYNGEE. The CDR3 extends over 13 amino acids. The V and J ends lost 3 bases and 4 bases respectively, with 9 bases between them. The CDR3 loop reads CASSGGQADTQYF. In DNA form, the CDR3 reads TGTGCCAGCAGCGGTGGGCAGGCAGATACGCAGTATTTT.

The chain carries TRBV20-1 and TRBJ1-5; 8 nucleotides align to TRBD1. This CDR3 spans 17 amino acids. The germline V gene encodes CDR1 DFQATT and CDR2 SNEGSKA (reference sequence). After removal of 2 bases from V and 2 bases from J, the junction contained 11 bases not matched to a gene. In nucleotides, the CDR3 is TGCAGTGCTAGATCGGGAGGGACAGGCCTTGGCAATCAGCCCCAGCATTTT. As protein: CSARSGGTGLGNQPQHF.

This chain connects TRBV29-1 to TRBJ1-3; weak D call: TRBD1 (6 bases). V was trimmed by 3 bases and J by 2 bases, leaving 8 bases between them. CDR1 is SQVTM and CDR2 is ANQGSEA in the germline V gene. The length of the CDR3 is 13 residues. CDR3 DNA: TGCAGCGTTGACACAGGGACTGGAAACACCATATATTTT. Translation gives CSVDTGTGNTIYF.

The chain recombines TRBV30 with TRBJ2-7, with D unclear. The CDR3 runs to 11 residues. The germline gives CDR1 GTSNPN, CDR2 SVGIG (reference sequence). V lost 2 bases and J 2 bases, leaving 4 bases between the germline ends. In DNA form, the CDR3 reads TGTGCCTGGAGTCGAGCCTACGAGCAGTACGTC. Its protein is CAWSRAYEQYV.

The chain couples TRBV9 to TRBJ2-3; perhaps TRBD1 as D (6 bases). The germline CDR1 and CDR2 sequences are SGDLS and YYNGEE. Trimming took off 0 bases at V and 4 bases at J, with 12 bases between the two ends. CDR3 length equals 15 residues. CDR3 protein: CASSVGVGAADTQYF. CDR3 coding DNA: TGTGCCAGCAGCGTAGGGGTGGGGGCCGCAGATACGCAGTATTTT.

CDR3 nucleotide sequence: TGTGCCAGCAGCGTCCGACAGGGGACGGCCGAGCAGTACTTC. Encoded protein: CASSVRQGTAEQYF. This rearrangement joins TRBV9 to TRBJ2-7, with TRBD1 matching 8 bases. This CDR3 is 14 amino acids long. Per germline, CDR1 SGDLS and CDR2 YYNGEE. Trimming at V came to 2 bases and at J to 6 bases, leaving 7 bases not matched to a gene.

V is TRBV20-1 and J is TRBJ2-5, with D perhaps TRBD2 (5 bases). CDR1 is DFQATT, CDR2 SNEGSKA, per germline (reference sequence). Trimming removed 2 bases at V and 5 bases at J, with 15 bases between. There are 14 residues in the CDR3. CDR3 loop: CSARQRRAMETQYF. The CDR3 DNA follows: TGCAGTGCTAGACAGAGGCGGGCAATGGAGACCCAGTACTTC.

This clonotype occurred once. V usage is TRBV11-2 and J usage is TRBJ1-2; tentative D call: TRBD1 (6 bases). The V end was cut by 3 bases, the J end by 7 bases, with 15 bases between. Germline V gene data show CDR1 as SGHAT and CDR2 as FQNNGV. The CDR3 has 14 residues. CDR3 loop: CASSFSYTGSGYTF. The CDR3, as DNA: TGTGCCAGCAGCTTCTCTTATACAGGGTCTGGCTACACCTTC.

CDR3 amino acids: CASSQEAGANTGELFF. The CDR3 nucleotides read TGCGCCAGCAGCCAAGAGGCGGGGGCGAACACCGGGGAGCTGTTTTTT. The chain recombines TRBV4-1 with TRBJ2-2, with 7 positions matching TRBD2. The length of the CDR3 is 16 residues. The V segment lost 0 bases and the J segment 0 bases; nucleotides outside the gene matches: 1. From germline, CDR1 is MGHRA and CDR2 YSYEKL.

This rearrangement joins TRBV29-1 to TRBJ1-2, with TRBD1 matching 7 bases. Germline trimming cut 8 bases from V and 2 bases from J; bases unmatched to any gene: 8. This CDR3 contains 13 residues. Per germline, CDR1 SQVTM and CDR2 ANQGSEA. CDR3 nucleotide sequence: TGCAGCATCGGGAAGGGGGCAAACTATGGCTACACCTTC. Protein sequence: CSIGKGANYGYTF. Filled out from reference TRBV29-1 and TRBJ1-2, the complete variable domain reads SAVISQKPSRDICQRGTSLTIQCQVDSQVTMMFWYRQQPGQSLTLIATANQGSEATYESGFVIDKFPISRPNLTFSTLTVSNMSPEDSSIYLCSIGKGANYGYTFGSGTRLTVV.

The chain links TRBV15 to TRBJ2-3; D is undetermined. V was clipped by 1 base and J by 4 bases, with 0 bases between them. The germline gives CDR1 LNHNV, CDR2 YYDKDF (reference sequence). The CDR3 runs to 11 residues. CDR3 sequence (DNA): TGTGCCACCAGCAGAGCAGATACGCAGTATTTT. Residues: CATSRADTQYF. The variable domain in full, with the rest retrieved from reference TRBV15 and TRBJ2-3, is DAMVIQNPRYQVTQFGKPVTLSCSQTLNHNVMYWYQQKSSQAPKLLFHYYDKDFNNEADTPDNFQSRRPNTSFCFLDIRSPGLGDTAMYLCATSRADTQYFGPGTRLTVL.

The CDR3 region has the DNA TGTGCCAGCAGCGTGGGGGGTCCTAGCTCCTACAATGAGCAGTTCTTC. It yields the protein CASSVGGPSSYNEQFF. The genes are TRBV9 and TRBJ2-1; D might be TRBD2 (6 bases). Germline values: CDR1 SGDLS, CDR2 YYNGEE. The length of the CDR3 is 16 residues. Trimming stripped 2 bases from V and 0 bases from J, with 12 bases between.

The chain combines TRBV18 with TRBJ2-7, with D maybe TRBD1 (5 bases). The CDR3 has 13 residues. Germline V gene lookup returns CDR1 KGHSH and CDR2 LQKENI. Trimming removed 1 base from V and 5 bases from J, with 9 bases in between. CDR3 sequence reads: CASSPRAGNEQYV. The CDR3 DNA reads as TGTGCCAGCTCACCACGGGCAGGGAACGAGCAGTACGTC.

The chain joins TRBV24-1 to TRBJ2-1, with D possibly matching TRBD2 (7 bases). Germline CDR1 is KGHDR and CDR2 is SFDVKD. The CDR3 runs to 14 residues. The V end lost 4 bases, the J end lost 5 bases, and 11 bases lay between the germline ends. In nucleotides, the CDR3 is TGTGCCACCAGTGACGGGGGGCAACACAATGAGCAGTTCTTC. As protein: CATSDGGQHNEQFF.

The chain couples TRBV7-2 to TRBJ1-1; D unresolved. The CDR3 is 15 amino acids. Germline CDR1 is SGHTA and CDR2 is FQGNSA. Trimming stripped 3 bases from V and 0 bases from J, with 11 bases between. CDR3 sequence reads: CASSFLANLNTEAFF. The CDR3 coding sequence is TGTGCCAGCAGCTTCCTCGCCAACTTGAACACTGAAGCTTTCTTT.